Presented here are 26 T cell receptor beta chains from one specimen sequenced in a study of T-cell reconstitution after alpha-beta-depleted transplantation in children. Unique molecular identifiers were built into the TCRbeta library. TCRdb itself ran the PCR reads through MiXCR, one entry per CDR3 protein. The table records about 130,000 distinct CDR3 sequences, 8.5% to 10% of them present only once. The sample here was PBMCs, mostly from graft donor cells, taken 180 days after TCRalphabeta/CD19-depleted stem cell transplant. Every receptor here comes from a girl under three years old who had a stem cell transplant for combined immunodeficiency, so the T cells may come from the graft donor.

This clonotype turned up a few times. V and J are TRBV19 and TRBJ1-5; no clear D. V lost 7 bases and J lost 6, with 19 bases in between. The CDR3 contains 15 residues. From germline, CDR1 is LNHDA and CDR2 SQIVND (reference sequence). CDR3 protein: CASTPMGWGTQPQHF. The DNA for the CDR3 is TGTGCCAGTACCCCCATGGGCTGGGGTACTCAGCCCCAGCATTTT.

The gene calls are TRBV20-1 and TRBJ1-2, with D possibly TRBD1 on 6 matching bases. There are 13 residues in the CDR3. CDR1 and CDR2 from the germline V gene are DFQATT and SNEGSKA (reference sequence). V was clipped by 5 bases and J by 8 bases, with 18 bases between them. This CDR3 is CSASGQSMGGYTF. The CDR3 coding sequence is TGCAGTGCTTCTGGACAGTCGATGGGGGGCTACACCTTC.

The sample holds a few counts of this clonotype. The chain couples TRBV10-3 to TRBJ1-2; the D is unclear. The CDR3 has 15 residues. Germline lookup yields CDR1 ENHRY and CDR2 SYGVKD. V was clipped by 0 bases and J by 2 bases, with 10 bases between them. The CDR3 loop reads CAISESGGANYGYTF. DNA of the CDR3: TGTGCCATCAGTGAGTCGGGCGGCGCGAACTATGGCTACACCTTC.

This clonotype showed up just a few times. The chain joins TRBV12-3 or TRBV12-4 to TRBJ2-5; TRBD2 matches 14 bases. Trimming cost V 6 bases and J 5 bases; bases outside gene matches: 5. This CDR3 contains 15 residues. CDR3 bases: TGTGCCAGCAGACCGGGACTAGCGGGGGTGGAGACCCAGTACTTC. Its protein product is CASRPGLAGVETQYF.

This clonotype came up a few times. The chain uses TRBV4-1 and TRBJ1-1, with D tentatively TRBD1 (5 bases). CDR1 is MGHRA and CDR2 is YSYEKL in the germline V gene. V was pared by 1 base and J by 5 bases, with 14 bases between. The CDR3 totals 15 residues. In DNA, the CDR3 is TGCGCCAGCAGCCAAGGAGCTCAGGGAGGTACTGAAGCTTTCTTT. It yields the protein CASSQGAQGGTEAFF.

There are a few counts of this clonotype. The chain recombines TRBV27 with TRBJ2-1; 7 positions match TRBD2. There are 16 residues in the CDR3. Per the germline V gene, CDR1 is MNHEY and CDR2 is SMNVEV (reference sequence). V gave up 0 bases and J gave up 0 bases; unmatched junction bases: 2. The CDR3 reads CASSLSAGASYNEQFF. The CDR3 region has the DNA TGTGCCAGCAGTTTATCGGCGGGAGCCTCCTACAATGAGCAGTTCTTC.

V is TRBV20-1 and J is TRBJ2-5; possible D gene TRBD1, 5 bases. CDR1 is DFQATT, CDR2 SNEGSKA, per germline (reference sequence). The CDR3 runs 13 residues. Trimming pared 3 bases from V and 4 bases from J, leaving 12 bases between. The CDR3 DNA sequence: TGCAGTGCTAGTCCAGGGATCGGAGAGACCCAGTACTTC. Its protein product is CSASPGIGETQYF.

The sample holds a few counts of this clonotype. This chain joins TRBV27 and TRBJ2-5; D gene uncertain. Germline lookup yields CDR1 MNHEY and CDR2 SMNVEV (reference sequence). CDR3 length: 15 residues. Between the trimmed V and J ends, which lost 0 bases and 2 bases, there was a span of 10 bases. Here the CDR3 DNA reads TGTGCCAGCAGTTTATCGGCCGTCCTACAAGAGACCCAGTACTTC. It specifies CASSLSAVLQETQYF.

This clonotype turned up a few times. The V gene is TRBV5-5, the J gene TRBJ2-1; D uncertain. V was cut by 2 bases and J by 0 bases, with 9 bases left in between. Germline CDR1 SGHKS, CDR2 YYEKEE (reference sequence). The CDR3 loop spans 15 amino acids. CDR3 bases: TGTGCCAGCAGCTTTGGTCTCTTCTCCTACAATGAGCAGTTCTTC. This encodes CASSFGLFSYNEQFF.

V usage is TRBV20-1 and J usage is TRBJ2-7; 10 bases fit TRBD2. Trimming cost V 6 bases and J 3 bases; bases outside gene matches: 11. Per the germline V gene, CDR1 is DFQATT and CDR2 is SNEGSKA (reference sequence). The CDR3 runs to 15 residues. CDR3 sequence (DNA): TGCAGTGCCCGAGCAAGGCTAGCGGGAGTCTACGAGCAGTACTTC. Amino acids: CSARARLAGVYEQYF.

The chain has TRBV10-3 and TRBJ1-6; the match to TRBD1 covers 7 bases. CDR3 length equals 13 residues. In germline, CDR1 is ENHRY, CDR2 SYGVKD. After removal of 2 bases from V and 10 bases from J, the junction contained 2 bases not matched to a gene. CDR3 region: CAISEDRESPLHF. DNA for the CDR3: TGTGCCATCAGTGAGGACAGGGAATCACCCCTCCACTTT.

The sample holds many counts of this clonotype. This rearrangement joins TRBV7-8 to TRBJ1-5, with D possibly being TRBD1 (5 bases). Trimming removed 1 base from V and 4 bases from J, with 8 bases in between. Germline loops: CDR1 SGHVS, CDR2 FQNEAQ. This CDR3 is 14 amino acids long. CDR3 sequence reads: CASSLVGGNQPQHF. The DNA of the CDR3 is TGTGCCAGCAGCTTAGTGGGGGGAAATCAGCCCCAGCATTTT.

The J gene is TRBJ1-5, the V gene TRBV12-3 or TRBV12-4; TRBD1 agrees at 9 bases. After removal of 7 bases from V and 2 bases from J, the junction contained 6 bases not matched to a gene. CDR3 size: 15 residues. The CDR3 DNA reads as TGTGCCAGCAACAACAGGGGGCTTGGCAATCAGCCCCAGCATTTT. Protein product: CASNNRGLGNQPQHF.

V and J are TRBV29-1 and TRBJ1-2; D remains unclear. Trimming left V 0 bases short and J 4 bases short, with 9 bases between. Per the germline V gene, CDR1 is SQVTM and CDR2 is ANQGSEA. The CDR3 totals 13 residues. The CDR3 region is CSVEDGPTYGYTF. The CDR3 DNA reads TGCAGCGTTGAAGATGGGCCGACCTATGGCTACACCTTC.

This clonotype was detected a few times. J is TRBJ2-3 and V is TRBV5-4, with 10 bases aligning to TRBD1. The trim removed 0 bases at V and 1 base at J, leaving 2 bases unmatched. Germline lookup yields CDR1 SGHNT and CDR2 YYREEE (reference sequence). The length of the CDR3 is 16 residues. The CDR3 region is CASSLEDRGGTDTQYF. Written as DNA, the CDR3 is TGTGCCAGCAGCTTGGAGGACAGGGGGGGCACAGATACGCAGTATTTT.

V and J are TRBV20-1 and TRBJ2-1; 9 nucleotides align to TRBD2. The CDR3 runs 17 residues. The germline gives CDR1 DFQATT, CDR2 SNEGSKA (reference sequence). The V and J ends lost 5 bases and 7 bases, in that order; junction bases with no gene match: 18. In DNA, the CDR3 is TGCAGTGCTCTCCTTAGCGGGAGATTCATACCGAAGAATGAGCAGTTCTTC. This encodes CSALLSGRFIPKNEQFF.

This clonotype showed up just a few times. The chain combines TRBV7-2 with TRBJ2-5; D ambiguous. The CDR3 extends over 13 amino acids. Trimming pared 5 bases from V and 5 bases from J, leaving 12 bases between. Per the germline V gene, CDR1 is SGHTA and CDR2 is FQGNSA. CDR3 protein: CASSPRARETQYF. CDR3 sequence (DNA): TGTGCCAGCAGCCCCCGGGCTAGGGAGACCCAGTACTTC. Looking up the rest from reference TRBV7-2 and TRBJ2-5 gives the full variable domain: GAGVSQSPSNKVTEKGKDVELRCDPISGHTALYWYRQSLGQGLEFLIYFQGNSAPDKSGLPSDRFSAERTGGSVSTLTIQRTQQEDSAVYLCASSPRARETQYFGPGTRLLVL.

The V gene is TRBV15, the J gene TRBJ2-3, with D unclear. This CDR3 region has 13 residues. Germline V gives CDR1 LNHNV, CDR2 YYDKDF (reference sequence). Trimming took off 5 bases at V and 0 bases at J, with 6 bases between the two ends. This chain's CDR3 is CATSLVSTDTQYF. The CDR3 DNA is TGTGCCACCAGCCTTGTTAGCACAGATACGCAGTATTTT.

This clonotype was seen only a few times. This rearrangement joins TRBV5-1 to TRBJ2-3, with D unresolved. In germline, CDR1 is SGHRS, CDR2 YFSETQ. The length of the CDR3 is 13 residues. V dropped 5 bases and J dropped 2 bases, with 9 bases sitting between them. CDR3 sequence reads: CASRKTNTDTQYF. The DNA for the CDR3 is TGCGCCAGCAGAAAGACCAACACAGATACGCAGTATTTT.

The rearrangement uses TRBV28 and TRBJ2-1, with 8 nucleotides matching TRBD2. Germline V gene data show CDR1 as MDHEN and CDR2 as SYDVKM. V lost 6 bases to trimming and J lost 9 bases; unmatched junction nucleotides: 13. The CDR3 contains 15 residues. The DNA for the CDR3 is TGTGCCAGCAGCTTGGTAGCGGGGCTAGGAAGTGAGCAGTTCTTC. Amino acids: CASSLVAGLGSEQFF.

This clonotype was detected a few times. The chain uses TRBV20-1 and TRBJ2-3; D remains unclear. The CDR3 runs 12 residues. Germline lookup yields CDR1 DFQATT and CDR2 SNEGSKA (reference sequence). Trimming left V 5 bases short and J 4 bases short, with 10 bases between. CDR3: CSAPRSPDTQYF. Written as DNA, the CDR3 is TGCAGTGCTCCCCGTAGTCCAGATACGCAGTATTTT.

This clonotype was seen a handful of times. The rearrangement links TRBV4-3 to TRBJ1-1; no firm D call. In germline, CDR1 is LGHNA, CDR2 YSLEER. The CDR3 extends over 13 amino acids. The V end lost 5 bases, the J end lost 1 base, and 8 bases lay between the germline ends. The CDR3 nucleotides read TGCGCCAGCAGCTGGGCGGGGAACACTGAAGCTTTCTTT. Protein: CASSWAGNTEAFF.

CDR3 sequence: CASSFKGFGYTF. In nucleotides, the CDR3 is TGTGCCAGCAGTTTTAAGGGCTTTGGCTACACCTTC. The chain couples TRBV28 to TRBJ1-2; D gene unclear. The CDR3 contains 12 residues. The V and J ends lost 3 bases and 7 bases respectively, with 9 bases between them. Germline values: CDR1 MDHEN, CDR2 SYDVKM.

Written as DNA, the CDR3 is TGTGCCAGCAGCCAAGGTTTCCTGCAAGAGACCCAGTACTTC. Protein sequence: CASSQGFLQETQYF. The chain employs TRBV4-2 and TRBJ2-5; D is ambiguous. V shed 1 base and J shed 2 bases, with 8 bases lying between them. The CDR3 has 14 amino acids. The V gene's germline CDR1 is LGHNA and CDR2 YNFKEQ.

This clonotype appeared a few times. This sequence joins TRBV6-1 and TRBJ2-1; tentative D call: TRBD2 (6 bases). V lost 4 bases to trimming and J lost 8 bases, with 21 bases between them. CDR1 is MNHNS, CDR2 SASEGT, per germline. The CDR3 contains 16 residues. In DNA, the CDR3 is TGTGCCAGCAGTGTCGGGACTCGATACTACACGGATGAGCAGTTCTTC. Translated: CASSVGTRYYTDEQFF.

This clonotype was seen more than once but under ten times. The chain's CDR3 is CASEMQGRHGYTF. The CDR3 DNA follows: TGTGCCAGTGAGATGCAGGGGAGACATGGCTACACCTTC. The rearrangement uses TRBV7-2 and TRBJ1-2, with D possibly matching TRBD1 (6 bases). V was pared by 9 bases and J by 6 bases, with 17 bases between. The V gene's germline CDR1 is SGHTA and CDR2 FQGNSA. The CDR3 has 13 amino acids. The variable domain in full, completed from reference TRBV7-2 and TRBJ1-2, reads GAGVSQSPSNKVTEKGKDVELRCDPISGHTALYWYRQSLGQGLEFLIYFQGNSAPDKSGLPSDRFSAERTGGSVSTLTIQRTQQEDSAVYLCASEMQGRHGYTFGSGTRLTVV.